This T cell receptor beta chain was sequenced for a study of T cell changes during pregnancy in multiple sclerosis. Measured with immunoSEQ multiplex PCR; TCRdb has only the in-frame clones, and not every one. The sample includes approximately 51,000 clones, about 90% of them seen just once. The CDR3 runs 12 residues. CDR1 is ENHRY and CDR2 is SYGVKD in the germline V gene. After removal of 8 bases from V and 5 bases from J, the junction contained 5 bases not matched to a gene. Here the sequenced sample was CD4+ T cells from peripheral blood mononuclear cells, taken after pregnancy. This clonotype was obtained from a female donor with multiple sclerosis, enrolled in a pregnancy study. The V gene is TRBV10-3, the J gene TRBJ1-1; 7 bases map to TRBD1. CDR3 DNA: TGTGCCATCGGAACACAGGGGACTGAAGCTTTCTTT. Protein product: CAIGTQGTEAFF.